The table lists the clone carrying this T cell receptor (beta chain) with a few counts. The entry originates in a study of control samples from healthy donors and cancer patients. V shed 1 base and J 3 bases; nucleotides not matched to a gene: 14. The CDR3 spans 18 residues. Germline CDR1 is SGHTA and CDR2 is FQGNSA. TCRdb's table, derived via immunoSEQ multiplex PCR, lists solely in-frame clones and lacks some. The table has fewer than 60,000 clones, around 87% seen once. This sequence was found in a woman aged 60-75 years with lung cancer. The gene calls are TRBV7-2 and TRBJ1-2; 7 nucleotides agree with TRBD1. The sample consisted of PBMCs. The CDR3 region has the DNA TGTGCCAGCAGCTTAGGTTGGGCTACAGGGGAGAAGGACTATGGCTACACCTTC. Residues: CASSLGWATGEKDYGYTF.